This T cell receptor beta chain derives from a study of cytomegalovirus exposure and HLA in healthy donors. Looking at the study overall: The roughly 100 million unique TCR beta sequences, from 150 million to 200 million T cells, were found by an earlier analysis. General study results and limits: The study had only CMV serostatus as immune exposure information. TCR beta sequences reportedly predicted the HLA-A and HLA-B alleles of most subjects accurately. In vitro checks showed that a few CMV-associated chains really do target CMV antigens.

Primers: 60 Vbeta forward and 13 Jbeta reverse. The method was immunoSEQ multiplex PCR; TCRdb's version includes in-frame clones alone and lacks a portion of them. In the table there are about 180,000 clones, about three quarters of which are singletons. Germline values: CDR1 SGHVS, CDR2 FQNEAQ. The CDR3 has 15 amino acids. The V and J ends lost 1 base and 5 bases respectively, with 14 bases between them. As regards this clone: Its antigen remains unknown.

The sample comprised PBMCs. The chain carries TRBV7-8 and TRBJ2-5, with D unclear. The sequence derives from a man aged 40-50 years in good health and CMV-seronegative. The CDR3 region is CASSLGGSLRETQYF. The CDR3, as DNA: TGTGCCAGCAGCTTAGGAGGAAGCCTTCGGGAGACCCAGTACTTC.